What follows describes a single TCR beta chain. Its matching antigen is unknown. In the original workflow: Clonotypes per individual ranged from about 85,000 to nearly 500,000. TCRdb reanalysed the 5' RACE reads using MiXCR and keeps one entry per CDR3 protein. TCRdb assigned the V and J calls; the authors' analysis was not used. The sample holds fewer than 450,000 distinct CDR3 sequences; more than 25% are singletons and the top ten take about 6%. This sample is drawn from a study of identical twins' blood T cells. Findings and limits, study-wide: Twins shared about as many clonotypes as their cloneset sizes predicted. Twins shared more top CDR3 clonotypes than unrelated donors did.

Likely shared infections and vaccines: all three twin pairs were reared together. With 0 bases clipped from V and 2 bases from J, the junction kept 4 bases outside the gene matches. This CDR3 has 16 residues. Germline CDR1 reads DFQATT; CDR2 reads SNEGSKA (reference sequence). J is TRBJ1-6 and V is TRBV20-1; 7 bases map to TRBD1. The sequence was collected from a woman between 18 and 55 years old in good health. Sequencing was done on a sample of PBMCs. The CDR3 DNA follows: TGCAGTGCTAGAGAGGGAGGGGGCGCCTATAATTCACCCCTCCACTTT. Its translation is CSAREGGGAYNSPLHF.